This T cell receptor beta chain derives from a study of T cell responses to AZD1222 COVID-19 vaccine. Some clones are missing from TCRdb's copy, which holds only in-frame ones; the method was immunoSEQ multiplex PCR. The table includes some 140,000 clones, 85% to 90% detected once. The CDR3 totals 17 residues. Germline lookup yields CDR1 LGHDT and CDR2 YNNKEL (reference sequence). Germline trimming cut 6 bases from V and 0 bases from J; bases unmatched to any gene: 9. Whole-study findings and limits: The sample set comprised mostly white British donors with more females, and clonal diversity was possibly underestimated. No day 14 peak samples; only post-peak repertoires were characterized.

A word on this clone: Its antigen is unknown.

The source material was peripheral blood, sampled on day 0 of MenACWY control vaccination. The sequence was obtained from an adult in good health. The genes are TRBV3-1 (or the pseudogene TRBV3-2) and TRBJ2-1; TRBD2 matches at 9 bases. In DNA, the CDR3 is TGTGCCAGCAGGGGGCTAGCGGGGACTTTCTCCTACAATGAGCAGTTCTTC. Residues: CASRGLAGTFSYNEQFF.